These 23 T cell receptor beta chains were all obtained from the same sample, sequenced in a study of response to subunit inactivated influenza vaccine. TCRdb re-called the RT-PCR reads with MiXCR, one entry per CDR3 protein. The table records a few hundred thousand distinct CDR3 sequences, about a fifth of them present only once. The input for sequencing was PBMCs from blood, taken about 20 months after vaccination. The receptors derive from a man in his fifties or sixties who received an inactivated influenza vaccine.

CDR3 sequence: CSVPNNRGGGDYNEQFF. DNA for the CDR3: TGCAGCGTCCCAAACAACAGGGGAGGGGGTGACTACAATGAGCAGTTCTTC. V is TRBV29-1 and J is TRBJ2-1, with D perhaps TRBD1 or TRBD2 (7 bases each). V was pared by 6 bases and J by 3 bases, with 24 bases between. The germline CDR1 and CDR2 sequences are SQVTM and ANQGSEA. This CDR3 region has 17 residues.

The rearrangement uses TRBV6-4 and TRBJ2-1; the match to TRBD2 covers 12 bases. Unmatched junction bases numbered 9, after V lost 0 bases and J lost 3 bases. The CDR3 is 19 residues long. Germline V gene data show CDR1 as MRHNA and CDR2 as SNTAGT. CDR3 sequence (DNA): TGTGCCAGCAGTGACTCGCTAGCGGGAGGGCTTGATGGCTACAATGAGCAGTTCTTC. It is translated as CASSDSLAGGLDGYNEQFF.

This clonotype was counted a few times. The genes are TRBV28 and TRBJ2-1, with 12 nucleotides matching TRBD2. CDR1 and CDR2 from the germline V gene are MDHEN and SYDVKM. V lost 2 bases to trimming and J lost 5 bases; unmatched junction nucleotides: 1. This CDR3 has 15 amino acids. The CDR3 region has the DNA TGTGCCAGCAGTTTACTAGCGGGGGGGCACAATGAGCAGTTCTTC. Amino acids: CASSLLAGGHNEQFF.

The V gene is TRBV20-1, the J gene TRBJ2-1; 11 bases map to TRBD2. The germline CDR1 and CDR2 sequences are DFQATT and SNEGSKA (reference sequence). The CDR3 contains 11 residues. V was pared by 7 bases and J by 9 bases, with 2 bases of the junction left unmatched. CDR3 in amino acids: CSVAGGIEQFF. The CDR3 DNA reads TGCAGTGTAGCGGGAGGGATTGAGCAGTTCTTC.

The chain combines TRBV18 with TRBJ1-4; perhaps TRBD1 as D (5 bases). The germline gives CDR1 KGHSH, CDR2 LQKENI. This CDR3 has 15 residues. Trimming stripped 0 bases from V and 7 bases from J, with 12 bases between. The CDR3: CASSPPGGTAEKLFF. CDR3 DNA sequence: TGTGCCAGCTCACCACCGGGGGGAACAGCTGAAAAACTGTTTTTT.

This clonotype was counted a few times. CDR3 bases: TGTGCCAGCAGTTCTAACTCAGGGGCGAATGGCTACACCTTC. Encoded protein: CASSSNSGANGYTF. The V gene is TRBV12-3 or TRBV12-4, the J gene TRBJ1-2; maybe TRBD1 (6 bases). V lost 4 bases, J lost 6 bases, and 15 bases lay in between. The CDR3 contains 14 residues.

This clonotype has only one observation. The chain recombines TRBV20-1 with TRBJ2-2; no clear D. V lost 4 bases, J lost 8 bases, and 17 bases lay in between. Germline CDR1 is DFQATT and CDR2 is SNEGSKA (reference sequence). The CDR3 totals 14 residues. Here the CDR3 DNA reads TGCAGTGCTATGGAGACACGCCGGCCAGGGGAGCTGTTTTTT. Translated, it gives CSAMETRRPGELFF.

The sample holds a few counts of this clonotype. This CDR3 is CASSQDGAGVGYGYTF. CDR3 coding DNA: TGTGCCAGCAGCCAAGATGGGGCGGGAGTCGGCTATGGCTACACCTTC. The chain is built from TRBV3-1 and TRBJ1-2, with TRBD1 as a possible D gene (5 bases). V was clipped by 0 bases and J by 4 bases, with 15 bases between them. This CDR3 spans 16 amino acids. Per germline, CDR1 LGHDT and CDR2 YNNKEL (reference sequence).

This clonotype was seen at least ten times. The chain employs TRBV20-1 and TRBJ2-3; no clear D gene. The CDR3 runs to 14 residues. Trimming cost V 3 bases and J 0 bases, with 10 bases left between them. From germline, CDR1 is DFQATT and CDR2 SNEGSKA (reference sequence). CDR3 nucleotide sequence: TGCAGTGCTAGTGTAGAGGCTAGCACAGATACGCAGTATTTT. Protein sequence: CSASVEASTDTQYF.

Ten or more counts support this clonotype. The chain recombines TRBV12-3 or TRBV12-4 with TRBJ1-1; TRBD1 matches at 9 bases. V was pared by 5 bases and J by 5 bases, with 9 bases of the junction left unmatched. The CDR3 is 15 amino acids. CDR3 loop: CASSPAQGARTEAFF. In DNA, the CDR3 is TGTGCCAGCAGTCCAGCACAGGGGGCTCGAACTGAAGCTTTCTTT.

This clonotype was counted only a few times. The chain links TRBV12-3 or TRBV12-4 to TRBJ2-5; D is undetermined. The CDR3 spans 14 residues. The ends were cut back, 3 bases at V and 1 base at J, with 9 bases in the middle. This chain's CDR3 is CASSLSSLQETQYF. The CDR3 bases are TGTGCCAGCAGTTTGTCCTCCCTCCAAGAGACCCAGTACTTC.

This clonotype was detected many times. The rearrangement joins TRBV25-1 to TRBJ1-4; no definite D call. The germline V and J ends were trimmed by 1 base and 2 bases, with 11 bases remaining between them. Germline V CDR1 and CDR2: MGHDK, SYGVNS. This CDR3 comprises 16 residues. CDR3 protein: CASSESGMATNEKLFF. The CDR3 DNA is TGTGCCAGCAGTGAATCCGGGATGGCCACTAATGAAAAACTGTTTTTT.

The chain joins TRBV29-1 to TRBJ1-1, with D perhaps matching TRBD1 (5 bases). Germline V CDR1 and CDR2: SQVTM, ANQGSEA. The CDR3 contains 11 residues. Trimming removed 3 bases at V and 6 bases at J, with 8 bases between. CDR3 in amino acids: CSVDTGPEAFF. CDR3 DNA sequence: TGCAGCGTTGATACGGGGCCTGAAGCTTTCTTT.

The V and J genes are TRBV20-1 and TRBJ2-3, with D possibly TRBD2 on 5 matching bases. The CDR3 is 15 amino acids. From germline, CDR1 is DFQATT and CDR2 SNEGSKA (reference sequence). Trimming stripped 1 base from V and 3 bases from J, with 14 bases between. CDR3 loop: CSARAPGKGTDTQYF. Written as DNA, the CDR3 is TGCAGTGCTAGAGCTCCGGGGAAGGGAACAGATACGCAGTATTTT.

The V and J genes are TRBV12-3 or TRBV12-4 and TRBJ1-3; D is possibly TRBD1 (5 bases). There are 16 residues in the CDR3. The V end lost 6 bases, the J end lost 2 bases, and 17 bases lay between the germline ends. The CDR3 reads CASRGRAGTAGNTIYF. CDR3 nucleotides: TGTGCCAGCAGAGGACGGGCCGGGACGGCTGGAAACACCATATATTTT.

This clonotype was recorded at least ten times. The CDR3 DNA reads TGTGCCAGCAGCTTAGCTCCAGGGAACACTGAAGCTTTCTTT. Translating gives CASSLAPGNTEAFF. The genes are TRBV7-2 and TRBJ1-1, with unresolved D. Looked up from germline, CDR1 is SGHTA and CDR2 is FQGNSA. The CDR3 is made up of 14 amino acids. Trimming left V 0 bases short and J 1 base short, with 6 bases between.

This clonotype occurred a few times. V is TRBV5-5 and J is TRBJ2-1, with D perhaps being TRBD1 or TRBD2 (5 bases each). This CDR3 contains 15 residues. Germline CDR1 is SGHKS and CDR2 is YYEKEE (reference sequence). V was cut by 5 bases and J by 7 bases, with 19 bases left in between. CDR3 in amino acids: CASSWIGTAGNEQFF. The CDR3 nucleotides are TGTGCCAGCAGTTGGATAGGGACGGCTGGGAATGAGCAGTTCTTC.

This chain uses TRBV12-3 or TRBV12-4 with TRBJ2-1; 10 positions match TRBD2. Losses at the gene ends were 5 bases for V and 8 bases for J; bases not matched to a gene: 9. CDR3 length: 15 amino acids. The CDR3 sequence: CASSLSGGAVYEQFF. The CDR3 nucleotides are TGTGCCAGCAGTCTCAGCGGGGGGGCCGTCTATGAGCAGTTCTTC.

This clonotype was seen more than once but under ten times. This chain links TRBV5-8 with TRBJ2-1; D gene uncertain. This CDR3 region has 15 residues. V gave up 0 bases and J gave up 4 bases, with 11 bases separating them. CDR1 is SGHTS, CDR2 YDEGEE, per germline. The CDR3: CASSLGQVPYNEQFF. Here the CDR3 DNA reads TGTGCCAGCAGCTTGGGACAAGTCCCTTACAATGAGCAGTTCTTC.

As regards this clonotype: Since the CDR3 does not end with the conserved phenylalanine or tryptophan, this likely comes from a read error. Because the CDR3's place on the DNA is in doubt, the DNA is left out and the CDR3 is given as listed by TCRdb. This chain joins TRBV6-6 and TRBJ2-5; TRBD2, the table's D call, lacks a check against the DNA. The CDR3 is 12 amino acids in total, end residues counted. The V gene's germline CDR1 is MNHNY and CDR2 SVGAGI (reference sequence). The chain's CDR3 is CASSYSGEGSRL.

This clonotype was seen more than once but under ten times. The gene calls are TRBV7-9 and TRBJ2-4; D unresolved. Germline assignment: CDR1 SEHNR and CDR2 FQNEAQ (reference sequence). There are 12 residues in the CDR3. The germline V and J ends were trimmed by 1 base and 6 bases, with 4 bases remaining between them. The CDR3 sequence: CASSLGANIQYF. DNA for the CDR3: TGTGCCAGCAGCTTAGGTGCAAACATTCAGTACTTC.

The chain has TRBV20-1 and TRBJ2-7, with TRBD1 matching over 7 bases. V was clipped by 1 base and J by 2 bases; unmatched bases: 5. CDR3 length: 14 residues. Germline V CDR1 and CDR2: DFQATT, SNEGSKA (reference sequence). The CDR3 reads CSARGQGSPYEQYF. Here the CDR3 DNA reads TGCAGTGCTAGAGGACAGGGATCCCCCTACGAGCAGTACTTC.

This clonotype was detected a few times. This chain connects TRBV6-2 or TRBV6-3 to TRBJ2-7, with 7 bases lining up with TRBD1. With 4 bases clipped from V and 3 bases from J, the junction kept 6 bases outside the gene matches. CDR1 and CDR2 (germline): MNHEY, SVGEGT. The CDR3 sequence is 14 residues long. In DNA form, the CDR3 reads TGTGCCAGCAGTTGGGGGACAGCTCTCTACGAGCAGTACTTC. This translates into CASSWGTALYEQYF.